This paragraph reports one T cell receptor beta chain. The data are from a study of cytomegalovirus exposure and HLA in healthy donors. This CDR3 spans 12 amino acids. The ends lost 7 bases at V and 4 bases at J; junction bases unmatched: 4. CDR1 is SQVTM and CDR2 is ANQGSEA in the germline V gene. Both 60 Vbeta primers and 13 Jbeta primers went into the PCR. The assay was immunoSEQ multiplex PCR, and TCRdb's table has in-frame clones only and misses some. The sample totals around 100,000 clones. This clonotype originated in a man in his forties in good health and CMV-seronegative. The rearrangement links TRBV29-1 to TRBJ1-1; 9 bases fit TRBD1. Source material: PBMCs. The CDR3 coding sequence is TGCAGCGGACAGGGGGTTTTCACTGAAGCTTTCTTT. Its protein product is CSGQGVFTEAFF.